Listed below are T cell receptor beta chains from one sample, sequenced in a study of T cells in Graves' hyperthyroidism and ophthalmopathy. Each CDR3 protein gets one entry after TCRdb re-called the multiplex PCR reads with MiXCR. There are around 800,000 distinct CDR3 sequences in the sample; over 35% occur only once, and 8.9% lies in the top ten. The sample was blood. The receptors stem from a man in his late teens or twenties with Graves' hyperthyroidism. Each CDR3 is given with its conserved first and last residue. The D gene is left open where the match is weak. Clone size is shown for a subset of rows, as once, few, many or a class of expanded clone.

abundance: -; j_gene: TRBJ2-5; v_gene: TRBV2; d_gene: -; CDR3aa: CASSEEGPGETQYF; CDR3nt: TGTGCCAGCAGTGAAGAGGGGCCGGGGGAGACCCAGTACTTC
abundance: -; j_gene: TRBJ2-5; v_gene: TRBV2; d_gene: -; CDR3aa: CASSDGSRRGAGETQYF; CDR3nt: TGTGCCAGCAGTGATGGGTCGCGACGGGGCGCCGGGGAGACCCAGTACTTC
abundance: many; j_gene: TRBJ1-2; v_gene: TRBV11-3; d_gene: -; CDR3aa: CASSLSGAVGYTF; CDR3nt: TGTGCCAGCAGCTTAAGCGGGGCGGTTGGCTACACCTTC
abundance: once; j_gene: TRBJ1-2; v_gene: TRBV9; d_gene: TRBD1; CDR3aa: CASTGGQGRYGYTF; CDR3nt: TGTGCCAGCACAGGGGGACAGGGGAGGTATGGCTACACCTTC
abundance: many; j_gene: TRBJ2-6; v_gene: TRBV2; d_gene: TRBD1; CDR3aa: CASSPGTGDNVLTF; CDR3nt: TGTGCCAGCAGTCCGGGGACAGGGGACAACGTCCTGACTTTC
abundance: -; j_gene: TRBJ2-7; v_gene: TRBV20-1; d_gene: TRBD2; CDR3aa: CSAASGVCEQYF; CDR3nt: TGCAGTGCCGCTAGCGGGGTCTGCGAGCAGTACTTC
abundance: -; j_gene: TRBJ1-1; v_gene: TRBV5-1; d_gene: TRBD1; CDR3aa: CASSLDRGVSGEAFF; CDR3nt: TGCGCCAGCAGCTTGGACAGGGGTGTATCCGGGGAAGCTTTCTTT
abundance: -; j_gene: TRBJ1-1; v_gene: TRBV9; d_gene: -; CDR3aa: CVSSVAEDNMNTEAFF; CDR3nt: TGTGTCAGCAGCGTAGCCGAGGACAACATGAACACTGAAGCTTTCTTT
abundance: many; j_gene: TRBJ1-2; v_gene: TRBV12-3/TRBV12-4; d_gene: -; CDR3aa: CASSPGGYTF; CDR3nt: TGTGCCAGCAGTCCAGGTGGCTACACCTTC
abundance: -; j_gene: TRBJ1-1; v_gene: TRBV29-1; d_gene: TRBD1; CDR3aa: CSTRDSLNTEAFF; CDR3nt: TGCAGCACCCGGGACAGCCTGAACACTGAAGCTTTCTTT
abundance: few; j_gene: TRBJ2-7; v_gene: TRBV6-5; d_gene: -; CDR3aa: CASNTRDVPYEQYF; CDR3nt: TGTGCCAGCAACACCCGGGACGTCCCCTACGAGCAGTACTTC
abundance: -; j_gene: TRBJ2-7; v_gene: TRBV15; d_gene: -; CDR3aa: CATSLTGSRSYEQYF; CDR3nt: TGTGCCACCAGCCTCACAGGGAGCCGCTCCTACGAGCAGTACTTC
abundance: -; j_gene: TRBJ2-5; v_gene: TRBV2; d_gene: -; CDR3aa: CAARGIETQYF; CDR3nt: TGTGCCGCCCGGGGTATAGAGACCCAGTACTTC
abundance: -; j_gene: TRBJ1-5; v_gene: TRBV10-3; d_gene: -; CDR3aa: CASSYRSDGGTFQPQHF; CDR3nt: TGTGCCAGCAGTTACAGGTCGGACGGAGGAACGTTTCAGCCCCAGCATTTT
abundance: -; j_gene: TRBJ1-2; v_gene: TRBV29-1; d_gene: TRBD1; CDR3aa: CSVENRDRAFGYTF; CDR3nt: TGCAGCGTTGAGAACCGGGACAGGGCCTTTGGCTACACCTTC
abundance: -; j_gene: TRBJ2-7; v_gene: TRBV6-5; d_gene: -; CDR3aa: CASSYSIGNSGNEQYF; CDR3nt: TGTGCCAGCAGTTACTCGATTGGGAACTCAGGGAACGAGCAGTACTTC
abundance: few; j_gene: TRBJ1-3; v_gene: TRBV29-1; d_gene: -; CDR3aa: CSVVGVGNTIYF; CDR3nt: TGCAGCGTTGTGGGGGTGGGGAACACCATATATTTT
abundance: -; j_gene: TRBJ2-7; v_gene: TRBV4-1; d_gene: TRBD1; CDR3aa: CASTPTQGASYGQYF; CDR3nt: TGCGCCAGCACCCCAACGCAGGGGGCCTCCTACGGGCAGTACTTC
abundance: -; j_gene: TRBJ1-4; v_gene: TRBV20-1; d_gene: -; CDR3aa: CSALTGFEEKLFF; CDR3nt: TGCAGTGCTCTCACAGGGTTTGAAGAAAAACTGTTTTTT
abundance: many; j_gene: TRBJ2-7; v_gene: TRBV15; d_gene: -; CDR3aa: CATSSIGQGRAYEQYF; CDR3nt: TGTGCCACCAGCAGTATCGGTCAAGGGCGGGCCTACGAGCAGTACTTC
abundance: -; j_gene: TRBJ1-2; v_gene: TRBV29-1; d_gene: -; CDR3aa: CSVGGVYGYTF; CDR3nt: TGCAGCGTTGGAGGGGTTTATGGCTACACCTTC
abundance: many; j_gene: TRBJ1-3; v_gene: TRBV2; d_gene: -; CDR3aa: CASSERTASGNTIYF; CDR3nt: TGTGCCAGCAGTGAAAGGACGGCCTCTGGAAACACCATATATTTT
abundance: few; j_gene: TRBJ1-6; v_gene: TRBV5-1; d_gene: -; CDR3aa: CASSLDGVNSPLHF; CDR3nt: TGCGCCAGCAGCTTGGATGGGGTTAATTCACCCCTCCACTTT
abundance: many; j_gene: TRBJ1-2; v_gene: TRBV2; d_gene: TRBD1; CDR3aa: CASSETTGDYGYTF; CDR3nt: TGTGCCAGCAGTGAAACCACAGGGGACTATGGCTACACCTTC
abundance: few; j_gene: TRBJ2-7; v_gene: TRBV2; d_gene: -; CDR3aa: CASRETWDTAYEQYF; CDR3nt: TGTGCCAGCAGAGAGACTTGGGACACTGCCTACGAGCAGTACTTC
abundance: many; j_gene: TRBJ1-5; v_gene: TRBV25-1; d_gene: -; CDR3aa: CASSDDIHSNQPQHF; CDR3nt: TGTGCCAGCAGTGATGACATACACAGCAATCAGCCCCAGCATTTT
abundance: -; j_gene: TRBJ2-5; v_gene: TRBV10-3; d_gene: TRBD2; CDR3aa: CATFPGGQETQYF; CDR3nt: TGTGCCACCTTTCCCGGGGGGCAAGAGACCCAGTACTTC
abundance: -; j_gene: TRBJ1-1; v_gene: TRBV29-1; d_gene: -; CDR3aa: CSVEEGGAFF; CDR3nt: TGCAGCGTTGAAGAGGGAGGAGCTTTCTTT
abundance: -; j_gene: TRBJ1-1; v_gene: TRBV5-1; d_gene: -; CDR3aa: CASSLWDRATEAFF; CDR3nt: TGCGCCAGCAGCTTGTGGGATCGGGCCACCGAAGCTTTCTTT
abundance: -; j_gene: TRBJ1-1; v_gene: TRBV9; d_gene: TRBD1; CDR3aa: CASSVEGQTGEAFF; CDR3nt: TGTGCCAGCAGCGTAGAGGGACAGACAGGGGAGGCTTTCTTT
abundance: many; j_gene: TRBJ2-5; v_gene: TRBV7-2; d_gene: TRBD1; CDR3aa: CASSLMGTEETQYF; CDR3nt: TGTGCCAGCAGCTTAATGGGGACAGAAGAGACCCAGTACTTC
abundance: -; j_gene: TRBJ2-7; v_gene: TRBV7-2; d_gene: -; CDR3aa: CASSSAYEQCF; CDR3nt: TGCGCCAGCAGCTCCGCCTACGAGCAGTGCTTC
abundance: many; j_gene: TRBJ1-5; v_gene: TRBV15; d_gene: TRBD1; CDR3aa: CATSRGQLYNQPQHF; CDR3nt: TGTGCCACCAGCAGGGGACAGTTGTACAATCAGCCCCAGCATTTT